Below, one T cell receptor beta chain is given with its context. This specimen comes from a study of blood T cell repertoires in COVID-19. Germline V gene sequence: CDR1 LGHDT, CDR2 YNNKEL (reference sequence). The CDR3 is made up of 15 amino acids. The V gene end was trimmed by 4 bases and the J gene end by 8 bases; junction bases not matched to a gene: 8. In the original workflow: Scientists estimated how many nucleated cells there were by amplifying reference gene primers. Data came from immunoSEQ multiplex PCR; TCRdb stores just in-frame clones and leaves some out. Clone size and the V and J calls come from that table; the DNA yielded D and trimming. The sample lists some 160,000 clones, 75% to 80% seen once, with approximately 13% in the top ten.

The chain uses TRBV3-1 (or the pseudogene TRBV3-2) and TRBJ1-4, with 9 bases matching TRBD1. The sequence came from a woman older than 75 with acute or convalescent COVID-19. The sequencing input was peripheral blood. CDR3 protein: CASSRWDRVREKLFF. For the CDR3, the DNA is TGTGCCAGCAGCCGGTGGGACAGGGTTCGGGAAAAACTGTTTTTT.